The 17 T cell receptor beta chains in this list originate from one sample, sequenced in a study of OX40 agonist ivuxolimab in advanced cancers. TCRdb's copy holds only in-frame clones and misses some; the assay was immunoSEQ multiplex PCR. The table shows about 96,000 clones, with less than 95% occurring only once. Specimen: CD4+ or CD8+ T cells sorted from blood, collected in a trial of the OX40 agonist ivuxolimab. All receptors come from an adult with an advanced solid tumor such as melanoma, head and neck, liver or kidney cancer.

The chain combines TRBV9 with TRBJ2-7, with D perhaps TRBD1 (6 bases). CDR1 is SGDLS, CDR2 YYNGEE, per germline. With 2 bases removed from V and 5 bases from J, the gap between germline ends came to 11 bases. This CDR3 has 13 residues. CDR3 amino acids: CASSVSTGNEQYF. In DNA, the CDR3 is TGTGCCAGCAGCGTTTCAACAGGGAACGAGCAGTACTTC.

CDR3 DNA sequence: TGTGCCAGCAGCTTGGGTTCCGGGGATAATCAGCCCCAGCATTTT. Protein: CASSLGSGDNQPQHF. The chain links TRBV5-5 to TRBJ1-5; D is ambiguous. Trimming took 0 bases from V and 4 from J, leaving 11 bases between them. This CDR3 has 15 amino acids. Germline CDR1 and CDR2: SGHKS and YYEKEE (reference sequence).

V gene TRBV7-2 combines with J gene TRBJ1-5; perhaps TRBD1 as D (6 bases). Between the trimmed V and J ends, which lost 0 bases and 4 bases, there was a span of 16 bases. The CDR3 consists of 17 residues. The germline CDR1 and CDR2 sequences are SGHTA and FQGNSA. CDR3 in amino acids: CASSLAGGRGSNQPQHF. The CDR3 DNA follows: TGTGCCAGCAGCTTAGCGGGGGGAAGGGGGAGTAATCAGCCCCAGCATTTT.

The CDR3 here is CASSPRSGSGYTQYF. CDR3 sequence (DNA): TGCGCCAGCAGCCCACGGAGCGGGAGTGGATATACGCAGTATTTT. The chain couples TRBV5-1 to TRBJ2-3; 8 bases are shared with TRBD2. The CDR3 runs 15 residues. Germline loops: CDR1 SGHRS, CDR2 YFSETQ. Losses at the gene ends were 4 bases for V and 7 bases for J; bases not matched to a gene: 11.

A single count supports this clone. This rearrangement joins TRBV19 to TRBJ2-4; no clear D. The CDR3 runs 14 residues. Germline CDR1 LNHDA, CDR2 SQIVND (reference sequence). V lost 7 bases, J lost 5 bases, and 15 bases lay in between. The CDR3 reads CASTPPLSENIQYF. DNA of the CDR3: TGTGCCAGTACCCCCCCTCTCAGCGAAAACATTCAGTACTTC.

V usage is TRBV5-1 and J usage is TRBJ1-1; 10 nucleotides line up with TRBD1. With V trimmed by 3 bases and J by 5 bases, 7 bases remained unmatched. This CDR3 has 15 amino acids. Germline CDR1 reads SGHRS; CDR2 reads YFSETQ. This CDR3 is CASSSEGQGLTEAFF. The CDR3 DNA sequence: TGCGCCAGCAGCTCGGAGGGACAGGGGTTAACTGAAGCTTTCTTT.

This clone was picked up one time. J is TRBJ1-5 and V is TRBV19; D is perhaps TRBD1 (6 bases). Germline V lookup: CDR1 LNHDA, CDR2 SQIVND (reference sequence). The V and J ends lost 7 bases and 5 bases respectively, with 15 bases between them. The CDR3 has 14 residues. The CDR3 sequence: CASNGAGDYQPQHF. As DNA, the CDR3 is TGTGCCAGTAATGGGGCAGGGGATTATCAGCCCCAGCATTTT.

The chain is built from TRBV18 and TRBJ1-1, with 9 bases that match TRBD1. The CDR3 has 16 amino acids. Germline-derived CDR1 and CDR2 are KGHSH and LQKENI. The V segment lost 5 bases and the J segment 9 bases; nucleotides outside the gene matches: 16. The CDR3 DNA reads TGTGCCAGCTCAATTGGTGCGGGACAGGGCAAAGTTAAAGCTTTCTTT. Translation: CASSIGAGQGKVKAFF.

This rearrangement joins TRBV5-4 to TRBJ2-1, with D possibly being TRBD1 (6 bases). CDR3 size: 13 residues. Trimming pared 4 bases from V and 2 bases from J, leaving 7 bases between. Germline CDR1 is SGHNT and CDR2 is YYREEE (reference sequence). The CDR3 DNA reads as TGTGCCAGCAGCAGGACAGCCTACAATGAGCAGTTCTTC. Its protein product is CASSRTAYNEQFF.

This chain joins TRBV25-1 and TRBJ2-5; TRBD2 aligns across 13 bases. After removal of 6 bases from V and 2 bases from J, the junction contained 9 bases not matched to a gene. Germline CDR1 MGHDK, CDR2 SYGVNS. The CDR3 consists of 17 residues. The CDR3 loop is CASSTGTSGMGQETQYF. CDR3 sequence (DNA): TGTGCCAGCAGCACCGGGACTAGCGGGATGGGACAAGAGACCCAGTACTTC. The whole variable domain, filled in from reference TRBV25-1 and TRBJ2-5, reads EADIYQTPRYLVIGTGKKITLECSQTMGHDKMYWYQQDPGMELHLIHYSYGVNSTEKGDLSSESTVSRIRTEHFPLTLESARPSHTSQYLCASSTGTSGMGQETQYFGPGTRLLVL.

The chain has TRBV7-2 and TRBJ2-7; tentatively, D is TRBD2 (6 bases). Looked up from germline, CDR1 is SGHTA and CDR2 is FQGNSA. V dropped 2 bases and J dropped 7 bases, with 24 bases sitting between them. CDR3 size: 17 residues. The CDR3 DNA follows: TGTGCCAGCAGCTTAACTGGTAGCGGCGGGGTTCCTTGGGAGCAGTACTTC. It translates to CASSLTGSGGVPWEQYF.

The V and J genes are TRBV7-2 and TRBJ2-3; TRBD2 agrees at 7 bases. This CDR3 comprises 17 residues. Germline V gene lookup returns CDR1 SGHTA and CDR2 FQGNSA. The V and J ends lost 0 bases and 4 bases, in that order; junction bases with no gene match: 10. The CDR3 nucleotides read TGTGCCAGCAGCTTAGCGCTTGCGGGAGACTACGCAGATACGCAGTATTTT. It is translated as CASSLALAGDYADTQYF.

This chain links TRBV19 with TRBJ1-5; D call uncertain. CDR1 and CDR2 from the germline V gene are LNHDA and SQIVND (reference sequence). This CDR3 is 15 amino acids long. V dropped 4 bases and J dropped 0 bases, with 10 bases sitting between them. The CDR3 DNA sequence: TGTGCCAGTAGTAACCCAGAGGCTAGCAATCAGCCCCAGCATTTT. It encodes CASSNPEASNQPQHF.

This sequence joins TRBV11-3 and TRBJ2-3, with 7 bases matching TRBD1. Germline V gives CDR1 SGHNT, CDR2 YENEEA. The V segment lost 4 bases and the J segment 2 bases; nucleotides outside the gene matches: 3. The CDR3 totals 14 residues. Written as DNA, the CDR3 is TGTGCCAGCAGCTCACAGGGGTACACAGATACGCAGTATTTT. This sequence encodes CASSSQGYTDTQYF.

The V call is TRBV19, the J call TRBJ2-1; 7 nucleotides line up with TRBD1. CDR1 and CDR2 (germline): LNHDA, SQIVND (reference sequence). This CDR3 contains 15 residues. V was pared by 3 bases and J by 4 bases, with 6 bases of the junction left unmatched. This CDR3 reads CASSIPGTVYNEQFF. In DNA form, the CDR3 reads TGTGCCAGTAGTATCCCCGGGACAGTATACAATGAGCAGTTCTTC.

The V and J genes are TRBV19 and TRBJ2-1; D uncertain. This CDR3 has 11 amino acids. CDR1 and CDR2 from the germline V gene are LNHDA and SQIVND (reference sequence). The V and J ends lost 1 base and 7 bases respectively, with 2 bases between them. The CDR3 is CASSIANEQFF. As DNA, the CDR3 is TGTGCCAGTAGTATAGCTAATGAGCAGTTCTTC. The whole variable domain, remainder taken from reference TRBV19 and TRBJ2-1, is DGGITQSPKYLFRKEGQNVTLSCEQNLNHDAMYWYRQDPGQGLRLIYYSQIVNDFQKGDIAEGYSVSREKKESFPLTVTSAQKNPTAFYLCASSIANEQFFGPGTRLTVL.

This chain links TRBV2 with TRBJ2-3; either TRBD1 or TRBD2 may fit D (5 bases each). The V gene lost 4 bases and the J gene lost 2 bases, with 13 bases spanning the gap. Germline V CDR1 and CDR2: SNHLY, FYNNEI. The CDR3 runs to 15 residues. CDR3 amino acids: CASSVGPSNTDTQYF. The CDR3 bases are TGTGCCAGCAGTGTGGGACCGAGCAACACAGATACGCAGTATTTT.